Given below is one T cell receptor (beta chain) in context. A clone one base away is much larger, so this may be a read error. This sample was taken from a study of T cells in Graves' hyperthyroidism and ophthalmopathy. The CDR3 extends over 14 amino acids. Germline V gene lookup returns CDR1 SQVTM and CDR2 ANQGSEA. Over 18 months, lack of ophthalmopathy progression marked Graves' hyperthyroidism as stable. Template material for amplifying TCR beta CDR3 regions consisted of RNA transcripts. First-round RT-PCR targeting the TCR CDR3 was performed with the HTBI primer set. Using its own MiXCR run on the multiplex PCR reads, TCRdb lists one record per CDR3 protein. The profile covers a few hundred thousand distinct CDR3 sequences, with around 15% appearing a single time and more than 11% taken by the ten largest.

The TCR comes from a woman in her thirties or forties with Graves' hyperthyroidism. What was sequenced was blood. V is TRBV29-1 and J is TRBJ2-1; D remains unclear. The CDR3, as DNA: TGCAGCGTTGTTCGGGTTTCCCCTACGAATGAGCGGTTCTTC. Amino acids: CSVVRVSPTNERFF.